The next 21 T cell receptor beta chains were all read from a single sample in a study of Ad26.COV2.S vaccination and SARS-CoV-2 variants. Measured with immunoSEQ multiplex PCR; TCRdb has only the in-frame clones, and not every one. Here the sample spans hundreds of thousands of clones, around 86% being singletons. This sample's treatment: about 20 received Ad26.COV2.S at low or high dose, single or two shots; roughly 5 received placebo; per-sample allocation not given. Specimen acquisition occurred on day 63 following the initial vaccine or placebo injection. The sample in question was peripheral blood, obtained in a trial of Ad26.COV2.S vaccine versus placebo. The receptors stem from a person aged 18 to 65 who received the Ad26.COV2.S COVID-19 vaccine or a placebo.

This chain's CDR3 is CASSQEAVSTDTQYF. The CDR3 nucleotides are TGTGCCAGCAGCCAAGAGGCTGTTAGCACAGATACGCAGTATTTT. The genes are TRBV4-2 and TRBJ2-3, with D unresolved. V was trimmed by 0 bases and J by 0 bases, leaving 7 bases between them. Germline V gene sequence: CDR1 LGHNA, CDR2 YNFKEQ. The CDR3 covers 15 residues.

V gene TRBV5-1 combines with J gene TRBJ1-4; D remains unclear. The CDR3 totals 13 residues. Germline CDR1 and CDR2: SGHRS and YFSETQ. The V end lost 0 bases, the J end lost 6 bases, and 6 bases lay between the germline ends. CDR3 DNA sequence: TGCGCCAGCAGCTTGGGCACTGATGAAAAACTGTTTTTT. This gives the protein CASSLGTDEKLFF.

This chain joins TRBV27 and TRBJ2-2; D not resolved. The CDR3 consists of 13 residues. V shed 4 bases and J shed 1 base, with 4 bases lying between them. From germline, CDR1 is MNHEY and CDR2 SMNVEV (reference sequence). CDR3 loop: CASSSLNTGELFF. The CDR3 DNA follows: TGTGCCAGCAGTTCCCTGAACACCGGGGAGCTGTTTTTT.

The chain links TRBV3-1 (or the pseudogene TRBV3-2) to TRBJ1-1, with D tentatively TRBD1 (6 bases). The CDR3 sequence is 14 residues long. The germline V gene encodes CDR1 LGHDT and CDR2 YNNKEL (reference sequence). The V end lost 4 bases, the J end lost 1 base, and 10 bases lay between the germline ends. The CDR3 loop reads CASSLGQPNTEAFF. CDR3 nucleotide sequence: TGTGCCAGCAGCCTCGGACAGCCGAACACTGAAGCTTTCTTT.

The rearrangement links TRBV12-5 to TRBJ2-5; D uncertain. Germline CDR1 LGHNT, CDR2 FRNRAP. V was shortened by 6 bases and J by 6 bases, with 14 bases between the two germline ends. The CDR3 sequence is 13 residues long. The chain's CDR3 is CASGFGNFKTQYF. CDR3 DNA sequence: TGTGCTAGTGGGTTTGGTAATTTCAAGACCCAGTACTTC.

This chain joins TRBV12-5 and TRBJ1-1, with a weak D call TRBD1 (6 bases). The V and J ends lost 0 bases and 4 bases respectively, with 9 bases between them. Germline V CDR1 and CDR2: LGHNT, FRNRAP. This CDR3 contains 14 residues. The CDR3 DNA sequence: TGTGCTAGTGGTTTGGTAGGGGGGGCCACTGAAGCTTTCTTT. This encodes CASGLVGGATEAFF.

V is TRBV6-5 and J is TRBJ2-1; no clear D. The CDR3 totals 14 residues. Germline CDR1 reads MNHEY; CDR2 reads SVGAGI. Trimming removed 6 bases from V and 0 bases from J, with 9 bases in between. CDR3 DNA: TGTGCCAGCAGCCTTAGGCCCTCCTACAATGAGCAGTTCTTC. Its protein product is CASSLRPSYNEQFF.

This CDR3 is CASSFGVGTGELFF. The CDR3 bases are TGTGCCAGCAGCTTCGGGGTAGGGACCGGGGAGCTGTTTTTT. This chain joins TRBV5-6 and TRBJ2-2; D perhaps matches TRBD2 (5 bases). This CDR3 comprises 14 residues. Trimming took off 2 bases at V and 5 bases at J, with 10 bases between the two ends. Germline values: CDR1 SGHDT, CDR2 YYEEEE. Combining the CDR3 with reference TRBV5-6 and TRBJ2-2 gives the whole variable domain DAGVTQSPTHLIKTRGQQVTLRCSPKSGHDTVSWYQQALGQGPQFIFQYYEEEERQRGNFPDRFSGHQFPNYSSELNVNALLLGDSALYLCASSFGVGTGELFFGEGSRLTVL.

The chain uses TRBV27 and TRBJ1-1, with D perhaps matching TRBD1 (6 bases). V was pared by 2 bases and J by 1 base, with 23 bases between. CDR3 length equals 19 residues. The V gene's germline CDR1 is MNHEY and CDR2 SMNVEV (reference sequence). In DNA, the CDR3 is TGTGCCAGCAGTTTACTAGGAGGAGCCCGAGGGGGGGAGAACACTGAAGCTTTCTTT. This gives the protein CASSLLGGARGGENTEAFF.

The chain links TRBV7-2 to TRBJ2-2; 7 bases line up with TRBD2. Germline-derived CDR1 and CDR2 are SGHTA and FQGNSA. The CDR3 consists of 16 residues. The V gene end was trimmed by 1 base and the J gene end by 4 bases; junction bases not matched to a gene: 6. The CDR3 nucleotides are TGTGCCAGCAGCTTAGAACTAGCGTGGAGCACCGGGGAGCTGTTTTTT. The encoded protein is CASSLELAWSTGELFF.

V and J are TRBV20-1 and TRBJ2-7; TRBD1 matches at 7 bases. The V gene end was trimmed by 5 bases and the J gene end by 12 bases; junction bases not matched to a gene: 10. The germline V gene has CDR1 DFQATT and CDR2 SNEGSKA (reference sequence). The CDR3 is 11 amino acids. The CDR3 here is CSAPRQGFRYF. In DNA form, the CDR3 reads TGCAGTGCTCCTCGACAGGGTTTTCGGTACTTC.

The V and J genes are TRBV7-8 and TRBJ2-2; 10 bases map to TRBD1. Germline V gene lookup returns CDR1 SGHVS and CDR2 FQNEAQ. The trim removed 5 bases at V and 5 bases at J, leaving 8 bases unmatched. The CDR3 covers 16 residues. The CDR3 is CASSQADRGRTGELFF. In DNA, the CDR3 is TGTGCCAGCAGCCAAGCAGACAGGGGGCGAACCGGGGAGCTGTTTTTT.

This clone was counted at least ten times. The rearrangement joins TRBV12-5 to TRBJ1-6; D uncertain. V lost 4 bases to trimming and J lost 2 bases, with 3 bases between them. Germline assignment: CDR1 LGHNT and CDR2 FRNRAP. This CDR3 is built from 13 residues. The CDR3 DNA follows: TGTGCTAGTGGTTCAACCTATAATTCACCCCTCCACTTT. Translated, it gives CASGSTYNSPLHF.

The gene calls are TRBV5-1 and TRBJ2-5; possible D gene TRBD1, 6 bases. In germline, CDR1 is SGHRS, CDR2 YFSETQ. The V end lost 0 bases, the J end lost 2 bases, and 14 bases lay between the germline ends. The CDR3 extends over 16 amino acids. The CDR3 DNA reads TGCGCCAGCAGCTTGGGGGAACAGGGCCCACAAGAGACCCAGTACTTC. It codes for CASSLGEQGPQETQYF.

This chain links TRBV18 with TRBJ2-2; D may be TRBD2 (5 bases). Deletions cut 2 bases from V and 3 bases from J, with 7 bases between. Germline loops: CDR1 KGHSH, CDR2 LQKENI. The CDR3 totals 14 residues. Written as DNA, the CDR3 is TGTGCCAGCTCACCATCGGGGTACACCGGGGAGCTGTTTTTT. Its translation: CASSPSGYTGELFF.

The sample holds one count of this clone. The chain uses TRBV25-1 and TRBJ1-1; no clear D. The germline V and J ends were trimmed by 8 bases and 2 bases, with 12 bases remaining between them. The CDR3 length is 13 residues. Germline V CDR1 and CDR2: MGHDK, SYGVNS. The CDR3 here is CASAPAVNTEAFF. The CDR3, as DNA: TGTGCCAGCGCGCCGGCAGTAAACACTGAAGCTTTCTTT.

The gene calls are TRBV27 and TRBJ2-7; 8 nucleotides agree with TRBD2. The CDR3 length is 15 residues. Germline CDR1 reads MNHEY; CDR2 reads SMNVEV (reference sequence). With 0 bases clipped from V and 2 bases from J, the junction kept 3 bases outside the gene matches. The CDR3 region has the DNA TGTGCCAGCAGTTTATCCCGGGGGGGAACCTACGAGCAGTACTTC. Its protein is CASSLSRGGTYEQYF.

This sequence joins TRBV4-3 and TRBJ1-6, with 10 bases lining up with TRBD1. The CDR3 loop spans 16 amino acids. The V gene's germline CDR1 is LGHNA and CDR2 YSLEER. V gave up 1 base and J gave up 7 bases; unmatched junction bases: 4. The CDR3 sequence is CASSQVWDRGNSPLHF. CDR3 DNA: TGCGCCAGCAGCCAAGTTTGGGACAGGGGCAATTCACCCCTCCACTTT.

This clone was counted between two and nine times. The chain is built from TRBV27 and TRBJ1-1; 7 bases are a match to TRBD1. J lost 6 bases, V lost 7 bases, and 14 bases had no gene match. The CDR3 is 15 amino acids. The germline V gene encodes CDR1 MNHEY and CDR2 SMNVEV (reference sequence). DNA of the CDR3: TGTGCCAGCACCATCGCAGGGGGGTCGAAATCTGAAGCTTTCTTT. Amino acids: CASTIAGGSKSEAFF.

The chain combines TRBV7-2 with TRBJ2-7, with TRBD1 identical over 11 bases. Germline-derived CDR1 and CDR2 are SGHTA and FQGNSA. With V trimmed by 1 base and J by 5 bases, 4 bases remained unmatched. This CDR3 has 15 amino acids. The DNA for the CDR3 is TGTGCCAGCAGCTTAGTGGACAGGGGGCACGACGAGCAGTACTTC. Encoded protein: CASSLVDRGHDEQYF.

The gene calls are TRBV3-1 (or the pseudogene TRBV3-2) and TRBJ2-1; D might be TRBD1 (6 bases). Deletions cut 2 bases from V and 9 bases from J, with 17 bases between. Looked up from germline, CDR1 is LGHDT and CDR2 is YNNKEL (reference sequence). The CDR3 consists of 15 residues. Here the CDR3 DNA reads TGTGCCAGCAGCCAACCTGAGACAGGTTACTTTGAGCAGTTCTTC. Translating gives CASSQPETGYFEQFF.